These T cell receptor beta chains were read from a single sample in a study of blood T cell repertoires in COVID-19. Measured with immunoSEQ multiplex PCR; TCRdb has only the in-frame clones, and not every one. The table lists about 100,000 clones, approximately 88% of them singletons. Source material: peripheral blood. The origin of the receptors is a woman aged 55-69 years with acute or convalescent COVID-19. The CDR3 runs from the conserved cysteine through the conserved F or W. D genes are given only for firm matches. Not all rows give a size; the values are once, few, many and, for expanded clones, a class.

len | d_gene | j_gene | v_gene | abundance | CDR3nt | CDR3aa
14 | - | TRBJ1-1 | TRBV7-9 | - | TGTGCCAGCAGCCCCCGGGAGGCTAACACTGAAGCTTTCTTT | CASSPREANTEAFF
14 | - | TRBJ1-2 | TRBV9 | - | TGTGCCAGCAGCGTAGACGCGGTGAACTATGGCTACACCTTC | CASSVDAVNYGYTF
14 | - | TRBJ1-5 | TRBV19 | - | TGTGCCAGTAGCCAACAGGGACCCAATCAGCCCCAGCATTTT | CASSQQGPNQPQHF
13 | TRBD1 | TRBJ2-3 | TRBV19 | - | TGTGCCAGCCGGGACAGGGGCACAGATACGCAGTATTTT | CASRDRGTDTQYF
14 | - | TRBJ1-1 | TRBV3-1/TRBV3-2 | - | TGTGCCAGCAGCCTGTATTCCGGGAACACTGAAGCTTTCTTT | CASSLYSGNTEAFF
17 | TRBD2 | TRBJ2-2 | TRBV10-3 | few | TGTGCCATCAGTGAGTCCCAGACTAGCGGGATCACCGGGGAGCTGTTTTTT | CAISESQTSGITGELFF
15 | - | TRBJ1-2 | TRBV6-5 | - | TGTGCCAGCTCGCCTGGGGCAGGGAGGAGCGACGGCTACACCTTC | CASSPGAGRSDGYTF
13 | - | TRBJ1-1 | TRBV29-1 | - | TGCAGCGTGACGGAGGGGCCGAACCTTGGGGCTTTCTTT | CSVTEGPNLGAFF
13 | TRBD1 | TRBJ1-2 | TRBV30 | - | TGTGCCTGTATTGCCGGGACAGGGTATGGCTACACCTTC | CACIAGTGYGYTF
11 | - | TRBJ1-1 | TRBV3-1/TRBV3-2 | - | TGTGCCAGCAGCAGACGGGAAGAGACTTTCTTT | CASSRREETFF
14 | - | TRBJ1-2 | TRBV7-2 | - | TGTGCCAGCAGCCCTCAGACAGGCCTGTGGGGCTACACCTTC | CASSPQTGLWGYTF
14 | - | TRBJ2-3 | TRBV19 | - | TGTGCCAGTACCCCACTAGACGGCACAGATACGCAGTATTTT | CASTPLDGTDTQYF
14 | - | TRBJ1-4 | TRBV4-2 | - | TGTGCCAGCAGCCAAGGTCGGGCTAATGAAAAACTGTTTTTT | CASSQGRANEKLFF
14 | TRBD2 | TRBJ2-1 | TRBV5-1 | - | TGCGCCAGCAGCTTGCCGGGAGGGCCGAGGGAGCAGTTCTTC | CASSLPGGPREQFF
13 | - | TRBJ2-3 | TRBV7-8 | - | TGTGCCAGCAGTAAGGAGGTCCCAGATACGCAGTATTTT | CASSKEVPDTQYF
13 | - | TRBJ2-7 | TRBV6-5 | - | TGTGCCAGCAGTTACGGAGAGCGATACGAGCAGTACTTC | CASSYGERYEQYF
15 | TRBD1 | TRBJ2-2 | TRBV6-5 | - | TGTGCCAGCAGTCGACAGGGGGTGGAGAGCGGGGAGCTGTTTTTT | CASSRQGVESGELFF
14 | TRBD1 | TRBJ1-5 | TRBV19 | - | TGTGCCAGTAACCCCTCAGGGGGGAATCAGCCCCAGCATTTT | CASNPSGGNQPQHF
14 | TRBD1 | TRBJ2-1 | TRBV12-5 | - | TGTGCTAGTGGTTTGGCAGGGGGCGGAAATGAGCAGTTCTTC | CASGLAGGGNEQFF
18 | TRBD2 | TRBJ2-1 | TRBV6-1 | - | TGTGCCAGCAGTGAAGCCCGCACTAGCGGGGCCGCCTACAATGAGCAGTTCTTC | CASSEARTSGAAYNEQFF
15 | TRBD2 | TRBJ2-1 | TRBV29-1 | - | TGCAGCGTGGAGGTGACTAGCGGGAGACGATATGAGCAGTTCTTC | CSVEVTSGRRYEQFF
14 | TRBD1 | TRBJ2-7 | TRBV3-1/TRBV3-2 | - | TGTGCCAGCAGCCAAGCAGGGGGCAAGTACGAGCAGTACTTC | CASSQAGGKYEQYF
19 | TRBD2 | TRBJ2-1 | TRBV9 | - | TGTGCCAGCAGCGTCCAAGGAGGCGGCGGGACTAGCGGGAGTAATGAGCAGTTCTTC | CASSVQGGGGTSGSNEQFF
14 | TRBD1 | TRBJ1-2 | TRBV2 | - | TGTGCCAGCGGTAGGACAGGGGGTCCCCATGGCTACACCTTC | CASGRTGGPHGYTF
17 | TRBD2 | TRBJ2-1 | TRBV5-8 | - | TGTGCCAGCAGCCCTTACCTAGCGGTAGACTCCTACAATGAGCAGTTCTTC | CASSPYLAVDSYNEQFF
13 | - | TRBJ2-3 | TRBV19 | - | TGTGCCAGTAGTATCCAGGGGTCGGATACGCAGTATTTT | CASSIQGSDTQYF
14 | TRBD2 | TRBJ2-3 | TRBV29-1 | - | TGCAGCGTTAAACCTAGCGGATTCGCAGATACGCAGTATTTT | CSVKPSGFADTQYF
13 | - | TRBJ2-1 | TRBV27 | - | TGTGCCAGCAAGAATTACGGGAGTAATGAGCAGTTCTTC | CASKNYGSNEQFF
17 | TRBD1 | TRBJ1-2 | TRBV28 | once | TGTGCCAGCAGCCTAGGAGGGGGCCCTGCCCATGGCTATGGCTACACCTTC | CASSLGGGPAHGYGYTF
15 | - | TRBJ2-2 | TRBV11-2 | - | TGTGCCAGCAGCATCGACAGGAAGGGGGCCGGGGAGCTGTTTTTT | CASSIDRKGAGELFF
15 | TRBD1 | TRBJ1-2 | TRBV2 | - | TGTGCCAGCAGCCCAAAGACAGGGGTTAACTATGGCTACACCTTC | CASSPKTGVNYGYTF
15 | TRBD1 | TRBJ1-2 | TRBV30 | - | TGTGCCTGGAGTGCCAGGGGCAGGGGGCCGGTAGGCTACACCTTC | CAWSARGRGPVGYTF
14 | TRBD1 | TRBJ1-5 | TRBV15 | - | TGTGCCACCAGCAGAGATCAACGGGGGACAGTCCAGCATTTT | CATSRDQRGTVQHF
17 | TRBD1 | TRBJ1-5 | TRBV3-1/TRBV3-2 | - | TGTGCCAGCAGCCCGCAGGTTCTGAACAGGGGTAATCAGCCCCAGCATTTT | CASSPQVLNRGNQPQHF
14 | TRBD1 | TRBJ2-7 | TRBV19 | - | TGTGCCAGTAGCATACCGGGACAGTCCTACGAGCAGTACTTC | CASSIPGQSYEQYF